This is a list of T cell receptor beta chains from one sample in a study of CD8+CD57+ T cells in acquired aplastic anemia. One entry per CDR3 protein, called by TCRdb with MiXCR from the reads. Among some 210,000 distinct CDR3 sequences listed, approximately 60% were seen once. The material sequenced was sorted CD4+, CD8+, or CD8+CD57+ T cells (not recorded which) from PBMCs. These receptors all stem from a human donor in good health. CDR3s include the opening cysteine and the closing phenylalanine or tryptophan. The order of the fields is D gene, V gene, J gene, CDR3 length, clone size, CDR3 protein, CDR3 DNA. D genes are given only for firm matches. The size of a clone is reported for some rows only, either as once, few or many, or as a class for expanded clones.

D gene: NA; V gene: TRBV20-1; J gene: TRBJ2-1; CDR3 length: 12; clone size: NA; CDR3 protein: CSAERRINEQFF; CDR3 DNA: TGCAGTGCTGAGAGGCGTATCAATGAGCAGTTCTTC
D gene: NA; V gene: TRBV19; J gene: TRBJ1-1; CDR3 length: 14; clone size: NA; CDR3 protein: CASTTGPMGTEAFF; CDR3 DNA: TGTGCCAGTACCACGGGGCCCATGGGCACTGAAGCTTTCTTT
D gene: NA; V gene: TRBV6-1; J gene: TRBJ1-1; CDR3 length: 14; clone size: many; CDR3 protein: CASSEIGLNTEAFF; CDR3 DNA: TGTGCCAGCAGTGAAATAGGACTGAACACTGAAGCTTTCTTT
D gene: NA; V gene: TRBV10-1; J gene: TRBJ2-5; CDR3 length: 14; clone size: NA; CDR3 protein: CSTSEETGRETQHF; CDR3 DNA: TGTTCCACCAGTGAGGAGACAGGGCGGGAGACCCAGCACTTC
D gene: TRBD1; V gene: TRBV29-1; J gene: TRBJ2-7; CDR3 length: 13; clone size: NA; CDR3 protein: CSSRVTGDYEQYF; CDR3 DNA: TGCAGCAGCCGCGTAACAGGGGACTACGAGCAGTACTTC
D gene: TRBD1; V gene: TRBV5-1; J gene: TRBJ1-1; CDR3 length: 17; clone size: many; CDR3 protein: CASSLLPTGRPDTEAFF; CDR3 DNA: TGCGCCAGCAGCTTGCTACCGACAGGGCGACCCGACACTGAAGCTTTCTTT
D gene: TRBD1; V gene: TRBV12-3/TRBV12-4; J gene: TRBJ2-1; CDR3 length: 17; clone size: NA; CDR3 protein: CASSLPSSGTGNNEQFF; CDR3 DNA: TGTGCCAGCAGTTTACCCTCTTCCGGGACAGGGAACAATGAGCAGTTCTTC
D gene: NA; V gene: TRBV4-1; J gene: TRBJ2-7; CDR3 length: 13; clone size: NA; CDR3 protein: CASGPEPVYEQYF; CDR3 DNA: TGCGCCAGCGGGCCCGAGCCGGTCTACGAGCAGTACTTC
D gene: NA; V gene: TRBV20-1; J gene: TRBJ2-3; CDR3 length: 13; clone size: NA; CDR3 protein: CSARAISTDTQYF; CDR3 DNA: TGCAGTGCTCGGGCCATTAGCACAGATACGCAGTATTTT
D gene: NA; V gene: TRBV19; J gene: TRBJ2-2; CDR3 length: 14; clone size: NA; CDR3 protein: CASWGRQNTGELFF; CDR3 DNA: TGTGCCTCTTGGGGGAGACAGAACACCGGGGAGCTGTTTTTT
D gene: NA; V gene: TRBV7-2; J gene: TRBJ2-2; CDR3 length: 17; clone size: many; CDR3 protein: CASSLAEGRMNTGELFF; CDR3 DNA: TGTGCCAGCAGCTTAGCTGAGGGGCGGATGAACACCGGGGAGCTGTTTTTT
D gene: NA; V gene: TRBV7-8; J gene: TRBJ2-7; CDR3 length: 15; clone size: NA; CDR3 protein: CASSLGPAGNYEQYF; CDR3 DNA: TGTGCCAGCAGCTTAGGGCCCGCGGGAAACTACGAGCAGTACTTC
D gene: NA; V gene: TRBV7-8; J gene: TRBJ2-2; CDR3 length: 14; clone size: NA; CDR3 protein: CASSTEGGAGELFF; CDR3 DNA: TGTGCCAGCAGCACAGAGGGGGGGGCCGGGGAGCTGTTTTTT
D gene: NA; V gene: TRBV7-6; J gene: TRBJ1-1; CDR3 length: 14; clone size: many; CDR3 protein: CASSLEQWTTEAFF; CDR3 DNA: TGTGCCAGCAGCTTAGAACAGTGGACCACTGAAGCTTTCTTT
D gene: TRBD1; V gene: TRBV12-3/TRBV12-4; J gene: TRBJ1-1; CDR3 length: 10; clone size: NA; CDR3 protein: CASGDREAFF; CDR3 DNA: TGTGCTAGTGGGGACAGGGAAGCTTTCTTT
D gene: TRBD2; V gene: TRBV5-8; J gene: TRBJ2-3; CDR3 length: 15; clone size: many; CDR3 protein: CASSSIAGSTDTQYF; CDR3 DNA: TGTGCCAGCAGCTCAATAGCGGGGAGCACAGATACGCAGTATTTT
D gene: NA; V gene: TRBV4-1; J gene: TRBJ2-7; CDR3 length: 13; clone size: many; CDR3 protein: CASSPGSGHEQYF; CDR3 DNA: TGCGCCAGCAGCCCAGGCAGCGGTCACGAGCAGTACTTC
D gene: TRBD1; V gene: TRBV6-6; J gene: TRBJ2-5; CDR3 length: 16; clone size: NA; CDR3 protein: CASKRGQGMGQETQYF; CDR3 DNA: TGTGCCAGCAAACGAGGACAGGGTATGGGGCAAGAGACCCAGTACTTC
D gene: TRBD1; V gene: TRBV5-8; J gene: TRBJ2-7; CDR3 length: 15; clone size: NA; CDR3 protein: CASSFEGTVSYEQYF; CDR3 DNA: TGTGCCAGCAGCTTTGAGGGGACAGTCTCCTACGAGCAGTACTTC
D gene: NA; V gene: TRBV9; J gene: TRBJ1-5; CDR3 length: 14; clone size: once; CDR3 protein: CASSSTGNNQPQHF; CDR3 DNA: TGTGCCAGCAGTTCAACAGGGAACAATCAGCCCCAGCATTTT
D gene: NA; V gene: TRBV9; J gene: TRBJ2-2; CDR3 length: 16; clone size: many; CDR3 protein: CASSVVVGTNTGELFF; CDR3 DNA: TGTGCCAGCAGCGTAGTAGTCGGTACGAACACCGGGGAGCTGTTTTTT
D gene: NA; V gene: TRBV29-1; J gene: TRBJ1-2; CDR3 length: 14; clone size: few; CDR3 protein: CSANLGSGTYGYTF; CDR3 DNA: TGCAGCGCAAATCTAGGTTCGGGGACCTATGGCTACACCTTC
D gene: NA; V gene: TRBV9; J gene: TRBJ2-5; CDR3 length: 14; clone size: NA; CDR3 protein: CASSVSGRQETQYF; CDR3 DNA: TGTGCCAGCAGCGTGTCTGGGCGCCAAGAGACCCAGTACTTC
D gene: NA; V gene: TRBV2; J gene: TRBJ2-1; CDR3 length: 11; clone size: NA; CDR3 protein: CASRASNEQFF; CDR3 DNA: TGTGCCAGCAGGGCCTCCAATGAGCAGTTCTTC
D gene: TRBD1; V gene: TRBV7-9; J gene: TRBJ2-5; CDR3 length: 13; clone size: NA; CDR3 protein: CASSSGTGVDQYF; CDR3 DNA: TGTGCCAGCAGCTCCGGGACAGGGGTCGACCAGTACTTC
D gene: TRBD2; V gene: TRBV7-9; J gene: TRBJ2-7; CDR3 length: 13; clone size: many; CDR3 protein: CASTPGGAYEQYF; CDR3 DNA: TGTGCCAGCACCCCGGGGGGGGCCTACGAGCAGTACTTC
D gene: TRBD2; V gene: TRBV2; J gene: TRBJ2-7; CDR3 length: 14; clone size: once; CDR3 protein: CASRAGTSAGEQYF; CDR3 DNA: TGTGCCAGCAGGGCCGGGACTAGCGCTGGCGAGCAGTACTTC
D gene: TRBD1; V gene: TRBV6-6; J gene: TRBJ1-4; CDR3 length: 14; clone size: few; CDR3 protein: CASSDREVNEKLFF; CDR3 DNA: TGTGCCAGCAGTGACAGGGAAGTAAATGAAAAACTGTTTTTT
D gene: NA; V gene: TRBV3-1; J gene: TRBJ2-5; CDR3 length: 14; clone size: many; CDR3 protein: CASSQEAREETQYF; CDR3 DNA: TGTGCCAGCAGCCAAGAGGCTAGGGAAGAGACCCAGTACTTC
D gene: TRBD1; V gene: TRBV14; J gene: TRBJ2-7; CDR3 length: 15; clone size: few; CDR3 protein: CASSQDPGGAKAQYF; CDR3 DNA: TGTGCCAGCAGCCAAGATCCAGGGGGCGCGAAAGCACAGTACTTC
D gene: NA; V gene: TRBV27; J gene: TRBJ1-4; CDR3 length: 13; clone size: NA; CDR3 protein: CASIYSPREKLFF; CDR3 DNA: TGTGCCAGCATTTACAGTCCTAGGGAAAAACTGTTTTTT
D gene: TRBD1; V gene: TRBV5-1; J gene: TRBJ2-7; CDR3 length: 15; clone size: NA; CDR3 protein: CASSLRMTGGYEQYF; CDR3 DNA: TGCGCCAGCAGCCTCCGCATGACAGGGGGATACGAGCAGTACTTC
D gene: TRBD1; V gene: TRBV7-8; J gene: TRBJ2-5; CDR3 length: 16; clone size: NA; CDR3 protein: CASSLPTGKVLETQYF; CDR3 DNA: TGTGCCAGCAGCTTACCGACAGGGAAGGTGCTGGAGACCCAGTACTTC
D gene: NA; V gene: TRBV11-3; J gene: TRBJ2-3; CDR3 length: 17; clone size: many; CDR3 protein: CASSHRDTRLAVDTQYF; CDR3 DNA: TGTGCCAGCAGCCATCGGGACACCCGACTAGCTGTAGATACGCAGTATTTT
D gene: TRBD1; V gene: TRBV19; J gene: TRBJ2-7; CDR3 length: 14; clone size: NA; CDR3 protein: CASSGDRGQYEQYF; CDR3 DNA: TGTGCCAGCAGTGGGGACAGGGGGCAATACGAGCAGTACTTC
D gene: NA; V gene: TRBV2; J gene: TRBJ1-5; CDR3 length: 14; clone size: NA; CDR3 protein: CASSQATLNQPQHF; CDR3 DNA: TGTGCCAGCAGCCAAGCGACGTTGAATCAGCCCCAGCATTTT
D gene: NA; V gene: TRBV27; J gene: TRBJ2-2; CDR3 length: 13; clone size: NA; CDR3 protein: CASSRDSAGELFF; CDR3 DNA: TGTGCCAGCAGCAGGGACTCGGCCGGGGAGCTGTTTTTT
D gene: NA; V gene: TRBV6-5; J gene: TRBJ1-2; CDR3 length: 11; clone size: NA; CDR3 protein: CASRVGLGYTF; CDR3 DNA: TGTGCCAGCAGGGTCGGACTGGGCTACACCTTC
D gene: NA; V gene: TRBV11-3; J gene: TRBJ2-1; CDR3 length: 11; clone size: NA; CDR3 protein: CASSRTDEQFF; CDR3 DNA: TGTGCCAGCAGCCGGACCGATGAGCAGTTCTTC
D gene: NA; V gene: TRBV2; J gene: TRBJ2-1; CDR3 length: 17; clone size: NA; CDR3 protein: CASRLRSTGTGDNEQFF; CDR3 DNA: TGTGCCAGCAGGCTCCGTTCGACAGGGACGGGGGACAATGAGCAGTTCTTC
D gene: TRBD2; V gene: TRBV5-6; J gene: TRBJ2-1; CDR3 length: 15; clone size: many; CDR3 protein: CASSLGLVLHNEQFF; CDR3 DNA: TGTGCCAGCAGCTTAGGACTAGTTCTACACAATGAGCAGTTCTTC
D gene: NA; V gene: TRBV29-1; J gene: TRBJ1-1; CDR3 length: 12; clone size: NA; CDR3 protein: CSCMIQGTEAFF; CDR3 DNA: TGCAGCTGCATGATACAGGGAACTGAAGCTTTCTTT
D gene: NA; V gene: TRBV5-1; J gene: TRBJ2-5; CDR3 length: 11; clone size: many; CDR3 protein: CASSWQETQYF; CDR3 DNA: TGCGCCAGCAGCTGGCAAGAGACCCAGTACTTC
D gene: NA; V gene: TRBV20-1; J gene: TRBJ1-1; CDR3 length: 12; clone size: NA; CDR3 protein: CSAETGYAEAFF; CDR3 DNA: TGCAGTGCAGAAACAGGGTATGCTGAAGCTTTCTTT
D gene: TRBD1; V gene: TRBV12-3/TRBV12-4; J gene: TRBJ1-1; CDR3 length: 13; clone size: many; CDR3 protein: CASRTGENTEAFF; CDR3 DNA: TGTGCCAGCAGGACAGGGGAGAACACTGAAGCTTTCTTT